The source of this TCR beta chain is a study of T cell responses to AZD1222 COVID-19 vaccine. Study details: Whether given at about 4 or about 12 weeks, second doses were pooled. Broader study findings: Spike-specific TCR breadth and depth went up after people got two AZD1222 doses.

Here immunoSEQ multiplex PCR was the method, and the copy in TCRdb shows in-frame clones only, minus some. The table has more than 85,000 clones, over 75% seen once. Germline V gene data show CDR1 as SNHLY and CDR2 as FYNNEI. This CDR3 is built from 11 residues. Trimming shortened V by 8 bases and J by 8 bases, and 12 bases separated the two germline ends. A remark on this clone: Its antigen is undetermined.

This chain connects TRBV2 to TRBJ1-2, with D maybe TRBD1 (6 bases). This specimen consisted of peripheral blood, obtained on day 0 of AZD1222 vaccination. The sequence derives from an adult in good health. The DNA of the CDR3 is TGTGCCAGCGAACGGACAGCCGGCTACACCTTC. Protein: CASERTAGYTF.